The rows below give T cell receptor beta chains drawn from one sample of a study of cytomegalovirus exposure and HLA in healthy donors. Here immunoSEQ multiplex PCR was the method, and the copy in TCRdb shows in-frame clones only, minus some. The sample gives 95,000 to 150,000 clones, around 80% of which show up once; around 2.7% is in the top ten. Input material: PBMCs. These receptor sequences come from a woman between 40 and 50 years old in good health and CMV-seropositive. The conserved cysteine and the conserved F or W are not part of the CDR3 here. Fields, in order: V gene, J gene, CDR3 protein.

TRBV5-1	TRBJ2-7	ASSLQGSSYEQY
TRBV9	TRBJ2-5	ASGRTGVERETQY
TRBV7-6	TRBJ1-3	ASSLELGNTIY
TRBV7-3	TRBJ2-3	ASSLQGGSGRAADTQY
TRBV5-1	TRBJ2-2	ASSGGQGGTGELF
TRBV7-2	TRBJ2-7	ASSLGQSGEQY
TRBV4-2	TRBJ1-6	ASSQSENSPLH
TRBV9	TRBJ1-3	ASSVDDNSGNTIY
TRBV19	TRBJ2-5	ASSQREREETQY
TRBV5-4	TRBJ2-7	ASSLQGSYEQY
TRBV2	TRBJ2-7	ASNRDRSYEQY
TRBV6-1	TRBJ2-7	ASRTGTGASYEQY
TRBV7-2	TRBJ2-7	ASSHRERGATYEQY
TRBV20-1	TRBJ2-3	SARVRGPQY
TRBV6-6	TRBJ1-6	ALASVSYNSPLH
TRBV7-9	TRBJ2-5	ASSLGSQETQY
TRBV13	TRBJ2-7	ASLRLAGVNEQY
TRBV19	TRBJ1-4	ASKLRGRNEKLF
TRBV4-2	TRBJ1-6	ASSPRGTGANSPLH
TRBV7-2	TRBJ2-5	ASSLVRGETQY
TRBV5-1	TRBJ2-2	ASSLAGGQGSTGELF
TRBV10-1	TRBJ2-5	ALGAKETQY
TRBV18	TRBJ1-6	ASSPRQGDNSPLH
TRBV6-5	TRBJ2-1	ASSRAGVNEQF
TRBV5-1	TRBJ2-2	ASSLEASGRATGELF
TRBV7-7	TRBJ2-3	ASSPGLAGGLADTQY
TRBV5-1	TRBJ2-1	ASSLGLAGADEQF
TRBV5-6	TRBJ1-6	ASSPDRASPLH
TRBV6-4	TRBJ2-5	ASSDGTSGRETQY